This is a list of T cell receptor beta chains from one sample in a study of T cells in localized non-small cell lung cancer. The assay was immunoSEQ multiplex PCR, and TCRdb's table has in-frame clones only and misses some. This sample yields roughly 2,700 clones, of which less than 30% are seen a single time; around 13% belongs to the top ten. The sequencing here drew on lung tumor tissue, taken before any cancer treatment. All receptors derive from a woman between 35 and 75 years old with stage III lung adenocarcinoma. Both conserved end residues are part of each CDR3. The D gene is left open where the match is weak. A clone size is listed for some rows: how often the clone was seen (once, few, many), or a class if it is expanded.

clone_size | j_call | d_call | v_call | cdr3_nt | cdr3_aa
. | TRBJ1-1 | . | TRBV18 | TGTGCCAGCTCATTTGGGACGGTGAACACTGAAGCTTTCTTT | CASSFGTVNTEAFF
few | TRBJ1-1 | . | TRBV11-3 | TGTGCCAGCAGCCGCCGCGAGGGAGGGACTGAAGCTTTCTTT | CASSRREGGTEAFF
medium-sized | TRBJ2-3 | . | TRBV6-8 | TGTGCCAGCAGCGCCGGGGGAAAGACGCAGTATTTT | CASSAGGKTQYF
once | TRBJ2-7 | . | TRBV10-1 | TGCGCCAGCAGTGAAGGGACTAGGGGGCTCGAGCAGTACTTC | CASSEGTRGLEQYF
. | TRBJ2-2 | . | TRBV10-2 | TGCGCCAGCTCCGTACCGAACACCGGGGAGCTGTTTTTT | CASSVPNTGELFF
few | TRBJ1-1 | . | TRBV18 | TGTGCCAGCTCGGAGCGTAACATGAACACTGAAGCTTTCTTT | CASSERNMNTEAFF
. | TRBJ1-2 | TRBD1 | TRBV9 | TGTGCCAGCACGGGGACAGGGGTGAATTATGGCTACACCTTC | CASTGTGVNYGYTF
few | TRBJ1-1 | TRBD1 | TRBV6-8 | TGTGCCAGCAGTTACTCGCAGGGGGTTTTAACTGAAGCTTTCTTT | CASSYSQGVLTEAFF
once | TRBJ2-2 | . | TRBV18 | TGTGCCAGCTCAGTCGTGGTGGGCACCGGGGAGCTGTTTTTT | CASSVVVGTGELFF
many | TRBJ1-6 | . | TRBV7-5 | TGTGCCAGCAGCCCGCCGGCGGGACAGAGCTCCTATAATTCACCCCTCCACTTT | CASSPPAGQSSYNSPLHF
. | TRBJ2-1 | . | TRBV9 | TGTGCCAGCAGCGTCCACGATAAATACAATGAGCAGTTCTTC | CASSVHDKYNEQFF
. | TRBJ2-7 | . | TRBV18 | TGTGCCAGCTCACCAGAACAGGGGGGGTACGAGCAGTACTTC | CASSPEQGGYEQYF
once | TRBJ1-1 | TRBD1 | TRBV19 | TGTGCCAGTAGTAATCCGACAGGGGGCCTCACTGAAGCTTTCTTT | CASSNPTGGLTEAFF
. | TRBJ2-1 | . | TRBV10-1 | TGCGCCAGCAGTGAGACGACACCTGGCAATGAGCAGTTCTTC | CASSETTPGNEQFF
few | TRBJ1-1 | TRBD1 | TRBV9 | TGTGCCAGCAGCTCCGGGACAGGGAACACTGAAGCTTTCTTT | CASSSGTGNTEAFF
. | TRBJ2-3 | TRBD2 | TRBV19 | TGTGCCAGTAGTCCGGGACTAAACGCAGATACGCAGTATTTT | CASSPGLNADTQYF
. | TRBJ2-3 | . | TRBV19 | TGTGCCAGTAGGGGGGAGGGCACAGATACGCAGTATTTT | CASRGEGTDTQYF
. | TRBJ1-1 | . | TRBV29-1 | TGCAGCGCTCACCCGCCGGGGCGGACTGAAGCTTTCTTT | CSAHPPGRTEAFF
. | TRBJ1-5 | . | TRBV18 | TGTGCCAGCTCACCCCCGGCTAGCAATCAGCCCCAGCATTTT | CASSPPASNQPQHF
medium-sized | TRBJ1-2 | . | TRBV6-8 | TGTGCCAGCAGCCCCGGGGGGGGCGGGGGCTATGGCTACACCTTC | CASSPGGGGGYGYTF
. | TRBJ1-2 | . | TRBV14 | TGTGCCAGCAGCCAAGATAATCAGGGGTGGATCTATGGCTACACCTTC | CASSQDNQGWIYGYTF
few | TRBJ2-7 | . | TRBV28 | TGTGCCAGCATTAGTAGCGGCACCTACGAGCAGTACTTC | CASISSGTYEQYF
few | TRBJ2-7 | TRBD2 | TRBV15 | TGTGCCACCAGCAGAGATCTGTCTAGCGGGGGTCCAAGCTCCTACGAGCAGTACTTC | CATSRDLSSGGPSSYEQYF
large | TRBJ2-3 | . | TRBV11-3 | TGTGCCAGCAGCCCAGGGCGGACTAGCACAGATACGCAGTATTTT | CASSPGRTSTDTQYF
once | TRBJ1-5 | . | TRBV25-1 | TGTGCCAGCAGTGAGGGACAAGTCAATCAGCCCCAGCATTTT | CASSEGQVNQPQHF
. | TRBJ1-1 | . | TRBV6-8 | TGTGCCAGCAGTCTACTGAACACTGAAGCTTTCTTT | CASSLLNTEAFF
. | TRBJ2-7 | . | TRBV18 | TGTGCCAGCTCAGCAGGGAAATACGAGCAGTACTTC | CASSAGKYEQYF
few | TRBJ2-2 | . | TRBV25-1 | TGTGCCAGCAGTGAAGGGGCAAATCGCAACACCGGGGAGCTGTTTTTT | CASSEGANRNTGELFF
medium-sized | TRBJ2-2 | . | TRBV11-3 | TGTGCCAGCAGCTTGGTTAACGCCCATCCCACCGGGGAGCTGTTTTTT | CASSLVNAHPTGELFF
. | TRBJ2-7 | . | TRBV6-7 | TGTGCCAGCAGCGTGGGTTACGAGCAGTACTTC | CASSVGYEQYF
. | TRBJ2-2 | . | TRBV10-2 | TGCGCCAGCAGTGAAGTCCCCAACACCGGGGAGCTGTTTTTT | CASSEVPNTGELFF
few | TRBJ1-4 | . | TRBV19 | TGTGCCAGTAGCTTGGGACGGTTTGCAACTAATGAAAAACTGTTTTTT | CASSLGRFATNEKLFF
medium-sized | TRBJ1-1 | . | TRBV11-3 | TGTGCCAGCAGTAAACAGGGTGGGCACACTGAAGCTTTCTTT | CASSKQGGHTEAFF
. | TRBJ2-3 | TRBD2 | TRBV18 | TGTGCCAGCTCACCAGTGGGAGGGCCAGCAGATACGCAGTATTTT | CASSPVGGPADTQYF
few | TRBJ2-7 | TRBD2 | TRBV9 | TGTGCCAGCAGCGTAGGAGGGGGACTAGTCTACGAGCAGTACTTC | CASSVGGGLVYEQYF
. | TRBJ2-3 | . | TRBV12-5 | TGTGCTAGTGGTCCCTCCGGGACTTCCACAGATACGCAGTATTTT | CASGPSGTSTDTQYF
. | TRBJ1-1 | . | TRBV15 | TGTGCCACCAGCGTCCTCGGGAGGCCCACTGAAGCTTTCTTT | CATSVLGRPTEAFF
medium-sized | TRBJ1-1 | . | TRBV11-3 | TGTGCCAGCAGCTCCACAGGTGCCCGAGCGAACACTGAAGCTTTCTTT | CASSSTGARANTEAFF
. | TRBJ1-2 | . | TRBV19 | TGTGCCAGTAGTATAGATCGGGGCAGAAACGTCTATGGCTACACCTTC | CASSIDRGRNVYGYTF
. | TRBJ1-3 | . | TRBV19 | TGTGCCAGCATTGCTCCAGCCTCTGGAAACACCATATATTTT | CASIAPASGNTIYF
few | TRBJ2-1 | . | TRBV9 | TGTGCCAGTACAAGGGACGGTCCCTACAATGAGCAGTTCTTC | CASTRDGPYNEQFF
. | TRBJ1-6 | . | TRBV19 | TGTGCCAGTAGGGCAGGGAATTCACCCCTCCACTTT | CASRAGNSPLHF
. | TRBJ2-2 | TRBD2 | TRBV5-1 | TGCGCCAGCAGCTTGGACGGGGGGGCCTCCACCGGGGAGCTGTTTTTT | CASSLDGGASTGELFF
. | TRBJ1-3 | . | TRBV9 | TGTGCCAGCAGCGTAGGGCCAGGGGTCACCTCTGGAAACACCATATATTTT | CASSVGPGVTSGNTIYF
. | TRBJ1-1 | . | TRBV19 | TGTGCCAGTAGTATTGGTCCTATGAACACTGAAGCTTTCTTT | CASSIGPMNTEAFF
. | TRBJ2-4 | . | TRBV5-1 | TGCGCCAGCAGCTTGGGGGTAGACATAAACATTCAGTACTTC | CASSLGVDINIQYF
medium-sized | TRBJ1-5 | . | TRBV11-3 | TGTGCCAGCAGCTTGTCCACAGGGTCCGGCCAGCCCCAGCATTTT | CASSLSTGSGQPQHF
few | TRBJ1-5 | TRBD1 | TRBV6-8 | TGTGCCAGCAGGGGACGGACAGGGAGGGACAATCAGCCCCAGCATTTT | CASRGRTGRDNQPQHF
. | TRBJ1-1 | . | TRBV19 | TGTGCCAGTAGTATCGCGGTGGGGGTACCTGAAGCTTTCTTT | CASSIAVGVPEAFF
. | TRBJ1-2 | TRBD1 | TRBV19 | TGTGCCAGTAGTACCTACTCCGGGACAGGAAATGGCTACACCTTC | CASSTYSGTGNGYTF
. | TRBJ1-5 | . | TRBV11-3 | TGTGCCAGCAGCTCCGGACAGATGAGCAATCAGCCCCAGCATTTT | CASSSGQMSNQPQHF
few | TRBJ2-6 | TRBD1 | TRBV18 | TGTGCCAGCTCACCACCGTTCGGACAGGGCTCTGGGGCCAACGTCCTGACTTTC | CASSPPFGQGSGANVLTF
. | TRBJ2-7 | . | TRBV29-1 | TGCAGCGGGAGGGTGGGTTCCTACGAGCAGTACTTC | CSGRVGSYEQYF
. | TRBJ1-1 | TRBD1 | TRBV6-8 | TGTGCCAGCAGGACAGGGCCTAACACTGAAGCTTTCTTT | CASRTGPNTEAFF